There are a few counts of the clone carrying this TCR beta chain. Reasons for excluding patients were uncontrolled infection, other autoimmune disease, pregnancy or lactation. These data come from a study of T cells in Graves' hyperthyroidism and ophthalmopathy. Amplified TCR beta CDR3 regions derived from RNA transcripts. When the TCR CDR3 underwent first-round RT-PCR, the HTBI primer set was used. A single record per CDR3 protein comes from TCRdb applying MiXCR to the multiplex PCR reads. The data contain 300,000 to 500,000 distinct CDR3 sequences, about 14% of them seen just once; the ten biggest clones take up 28%. This receptor was obtained from a man aged 50 or older with Graves' ophthalmopathy. The sequenced sample consisted of blood.

Here the CDR3 DNA reads TGTGCCAGCCAGCCGGCTACCTACGAGCAGTACTTC. It specifies CASQPATYEQYF. The chain uses TRBV7-9 and TRBJ2-7; D is uncertain. Germline values: CDR1 SEHNR, CDR2 FQNEAQ (reference sequence). CDR3 length: 12 residues. The V end was cut by 8 bases, the J end by 2 bases, with 10 bases between.